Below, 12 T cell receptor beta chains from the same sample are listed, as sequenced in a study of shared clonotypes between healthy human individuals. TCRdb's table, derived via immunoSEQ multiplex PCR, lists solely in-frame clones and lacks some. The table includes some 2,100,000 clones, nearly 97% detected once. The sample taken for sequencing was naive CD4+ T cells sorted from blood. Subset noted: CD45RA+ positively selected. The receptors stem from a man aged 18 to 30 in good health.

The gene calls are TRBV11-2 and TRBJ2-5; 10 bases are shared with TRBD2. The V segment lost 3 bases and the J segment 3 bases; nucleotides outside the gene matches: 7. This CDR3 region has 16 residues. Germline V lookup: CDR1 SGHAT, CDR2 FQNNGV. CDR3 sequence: CASSLGVLAGEETQYF. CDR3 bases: TGTGCCAGCAGCTTGGGGGTCCTAGCGGGGGAAGAGACCCAGTACTTC.

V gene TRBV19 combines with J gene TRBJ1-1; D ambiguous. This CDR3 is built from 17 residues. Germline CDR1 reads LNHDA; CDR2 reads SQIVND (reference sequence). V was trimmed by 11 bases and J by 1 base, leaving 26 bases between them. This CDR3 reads CAALATTPKIKNTEAFF. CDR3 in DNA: TGTGCCGCTCTGGCGACGACCCCGAAAATTAAGAACACTGAAGCTTTCTTT. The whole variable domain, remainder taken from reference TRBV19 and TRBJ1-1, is DGGITQSPKYLFRKEGQNVTLSCEQNLNHDAMYWYRQDPGQGLRLIYYSQIVNDFQKGDIAEGYSVSREKKESFPLTVTSAQKNPTAFYLCAALATTPKIKNTEAFFGQGTRLTVV.

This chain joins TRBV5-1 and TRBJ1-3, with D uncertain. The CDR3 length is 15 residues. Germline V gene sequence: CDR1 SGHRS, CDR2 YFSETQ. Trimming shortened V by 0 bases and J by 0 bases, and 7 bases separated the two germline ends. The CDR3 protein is CASSLGHPSGNTIYF. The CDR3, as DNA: TGCGCCAGCAGCTTGGGGCATCCCTCTGGAAACACCATATATTTT.

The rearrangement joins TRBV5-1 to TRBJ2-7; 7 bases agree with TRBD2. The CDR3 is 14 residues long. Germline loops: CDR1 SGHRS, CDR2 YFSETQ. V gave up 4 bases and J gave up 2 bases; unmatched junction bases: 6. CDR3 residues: CASSIGGGTYEQYF. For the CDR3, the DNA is TGCGCCAGCAGCATCGGGGGAGGGACCTACGAGCAGTACTTC.

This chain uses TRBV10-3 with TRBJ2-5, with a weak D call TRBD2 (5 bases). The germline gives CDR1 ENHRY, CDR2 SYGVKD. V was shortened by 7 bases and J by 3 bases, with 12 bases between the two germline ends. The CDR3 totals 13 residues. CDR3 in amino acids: CAINAGNEETQYF. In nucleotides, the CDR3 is TGTGCCATCAATGCCGGGAATGAAGAGACCCAGTACTTC.

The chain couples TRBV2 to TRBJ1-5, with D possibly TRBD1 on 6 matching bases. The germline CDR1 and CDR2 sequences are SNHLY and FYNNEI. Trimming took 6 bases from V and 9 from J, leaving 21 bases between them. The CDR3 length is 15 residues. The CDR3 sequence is CASSQTGGGTGPQHF. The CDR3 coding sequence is TGTGCCAGCAGCCAGACCGGGGGGGGCACAGGGCCCCAGCATTTT. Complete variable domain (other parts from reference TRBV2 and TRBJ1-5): EPEVTQTPSHQVTQMGQEVILRCVPISNHLYFYWYRQILGQKVEFLVSFYNNEISEKSEIFDDQFSVERPDGSNFTLKIRSTKLEDSAMYFCASSQTGGGTGPQHFGDGTRLSIL.

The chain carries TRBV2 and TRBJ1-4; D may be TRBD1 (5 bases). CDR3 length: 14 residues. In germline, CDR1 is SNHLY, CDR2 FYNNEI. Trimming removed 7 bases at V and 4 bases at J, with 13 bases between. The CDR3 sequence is CASMTGLGNEKLFF. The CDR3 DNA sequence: TGTGCCAGCATGACGGGGCTTGGTAATGAAAAACTGTTTTTT. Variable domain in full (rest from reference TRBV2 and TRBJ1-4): EPEVTQTPSHQVTQMGQEVILRCVPISNHLYFYWYRQILGQKVEFLVSFYNNEISEKSEIFDDQFSVERPDGSNFTLKIRSTKLEDSAMYFCASMTGLGNEKLFFGSGTQLSVL.

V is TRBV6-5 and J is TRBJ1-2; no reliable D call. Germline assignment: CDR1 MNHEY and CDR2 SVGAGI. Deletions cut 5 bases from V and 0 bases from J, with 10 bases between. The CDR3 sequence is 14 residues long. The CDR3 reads CASSLHLANYGYTF. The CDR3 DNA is TGTGCCAGCAGTCTTCACCTTGCTAACTATGGCTACACCTTC.

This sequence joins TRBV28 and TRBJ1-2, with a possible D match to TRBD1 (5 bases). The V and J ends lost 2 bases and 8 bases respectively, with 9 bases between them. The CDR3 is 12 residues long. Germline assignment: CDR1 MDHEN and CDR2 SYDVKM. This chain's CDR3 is CASSLVRDGYTF. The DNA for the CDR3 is TGTGCCAGCAGTTTAGTCAGGGACGGCTACACCTTC.

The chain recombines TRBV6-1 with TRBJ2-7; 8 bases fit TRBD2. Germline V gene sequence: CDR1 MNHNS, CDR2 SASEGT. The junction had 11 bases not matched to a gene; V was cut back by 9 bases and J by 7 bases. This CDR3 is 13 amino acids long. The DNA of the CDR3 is TGTGCCAGTTTGATCGGGGGGGCCAAGGAGCAGTACTTC. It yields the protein CASLIGGAKEQYF.

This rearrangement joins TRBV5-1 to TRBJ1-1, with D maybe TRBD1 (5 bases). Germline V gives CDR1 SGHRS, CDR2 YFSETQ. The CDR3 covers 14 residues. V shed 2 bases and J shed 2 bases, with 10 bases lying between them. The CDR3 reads CASSFKGDNTEAFF. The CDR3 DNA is TGCGCCAGCAGCTTCAAAGGGGATAACACTGAAGCTTTCTTT.

In DNA, the CDR3 is TGTGCCACAGCCCCGGCAGGGAATTTCAACTATGGCTACACCTTC. Amino acid sequence: CATAPAGNFNYGYTF. The V call is TRBV10-3, the J call TRBJ1-2; a weak D match, TRBD1 (5 bases). Germline V gene data show CDR1 as ENHRY and CDR2 as SYGVKD. The CDR3 sequence is 15 residues long. V lost 10 bases and J lost 2, with 20 bases in between.